This is a list of T cell receptor beta chains from one sample in a study of tumor-infiltrating lymphocytes in primary liver carcinoma. TCRdb re-analysed the multiplex PCR reads in MiXCR, keeping a single row per CDR3 protein. In the table there are some 200,000 distinct CDR3 sequences, roughly two thirds of which are singletons. The material sequenced was peripheral blood. The receptors originated from a woman aged 55-70 years with primary liver carcinoma and hepatitis B virus infection. Both conserved end residues are part of each CDR3. The order of the fields is V gene, clone size, J gene, D gene, CDR3 protein, CDR3 DNA. The D gene is left open where the match is weak. Some rows mark clone size as missing; the rest say once, few, many or name a class of expanded clone.

>TRBV11-2|NA|TRBJ2-5|NA
CANSFFRDPQYF
TGTGCAAACAGCTTCTTCCGGGACCCCCAGTACTTC
>TRBV11-2|NA|TRBJ2-1|NA
CASSLVFSASYNEQFF
TGTGCCAGCAGCTTAGTGTTTTCGGCATCGTACAATGAGCAGTTCTTC
>TRBV6-2/TRBV6-3|NA|TRBJ1-5|NA
CASSQSYSKQPQHF
TGTGCCAGCAGTCAATCCTATAGCAAACAGCCCCAGCATTTT
>TRBV10-3|once|TRBJ2-7|NA
CAISESSYEQYF
TGTGCCATCAGTGAGTCCTCCTACGAGCAGTACTTC
>TRBV7-2|NA|TRBJ2-1|TRBD2
CASSLSLAGYNEQFF
TGTGCCAGCAGCTTATCACTAGCGGGGTACAATGAGCAGTTCTTC
>TRBV11-2|once|TRBJ1-1|NA
CASSLEGGFGAEAFF
TGTGCCAGCAGCTTAGAGGGGGGGTTTGGCGCTGAAGCTTTCTTT
>TRBV11-2|NA|TRBJ2-5|NA
CASSPSGRLRLIQYF
TGTGCCAGCAGCCCCTCGGGGCGACTTAGATTGATCCAGTACTTC
>TRBV6-5|many|TRBJ2-7|TRBD2
CASSYAVGRAPYEQYF
TGTGCCAGCAGTTACGCGGTCGGGAGGGCTCCATACGAGCAGTACTTC
>TRBV11-1|NA|TRBJ2-6|TRBD2
CASNLQAGSSGASVLTF
TGTGCCAGCAACCTACAAGCGGGAAGCTCTGGGGCCAGCGTCCTGACTTTC
>TRBV6-1|many|TRBJ2-1|TRBD2
CASSESLAGVHNEQFF
TGTGCCAGCAGTGAATCCCTAGCGGGAGTCCACAATGAGCAGTTCTTC
>TRBV7-9|many|TRBJ1-2|NA
CASSRRGLQGYTF
TGTGCCAGCAGCCGGCGAGGGTTGCAGGGCTACACCTTC
>TRBV5-1|NA|TRBJ1-5|NA
CASREDNAQPQHF
TGCGCCAGCAGGGAAGACAATGCCCAGCCCCAGCATTTT
>TRBV11-3|NA|TRBJ2-1|NA
CASSSGFYNEQFF
TGTGCTAGCAGCTCGGGGTTTTACAATGAGCAGTTCTTC
>TRBV7-9|many|TRBJ2-7|NA
CASSPLSEQYF
TGTGCCAGCAGCCCCCTCTCCGAGCAGTACTTC
>TRBV18|NA|TRBJ2-2|NA
CASSPPYAGELFF
TGTGCCAGCTCACCACCCTACGCCGGGGAGCTGTTTTTT
>TRBV24-1|NA|TRBJ2-3|NA
CATSDFGRANTDTQYF
TGTGCCACCAGTGATTTTGGCAGGGCTAACACAGATACGCAGTATTTT
>TRBV28|NA|TRBJ1-2|NA
CASSLGQPYGYTF
TGTGCCAGCAGTTTAGGCCAGCCCTATGGCTACACCTTC
>TRBV4-2|NA|TRBJ1-6|NA
CASIPEQNRVYNSPLHF
TGTGCCAGCATCCCCGAGCAAAACAGGGTGTATAATTCACCCCTCCACTTT
>TRBV11-2|NA|TRBJ1-2|NA
CVSSLVDFDYTF
TGTGTCAGCAGCTTAGTGGATTTTGACTACACCTTC
>TRBV29-1|NA|TRBJ2-2|NA
CSVGGSNTGELFF
TGCAGCGTTGGTGGTTCGAACACCGGGGAGCTGTTTTTT
>TRBV6-1|few|TRBJ2-2|NA
CASRETLSGELFF
TGTGCCAGCAGAGAAACCTTATCCGGGGAGCTGTTTTTT
>TRBV29-1|NA|TRBJ2-3|NA
CSVVAGTSSDRQYF
TGCAGCGTTGTAGCTGGAACTAGCTCAGATAGGCAGTATTTT
>TRBV11-2|NA|TRBJ1-3|NA
CASSYGGRTIYF
TGTGCCAGCAGCTACGGCGGGAGGACCATATATTTT
>TRBV14|NA|TRBJ2-7|TRBD1
CASSPGGTGYDEHYF
TGTGCCAGCAGCCCAGGGGGGACAGGGTACGACGAGCACTACTTC
>TRBV18|NA|TRBJ2-4|NA
CASSPAGLGIQYF
TGTGCCAGCTCACCCGCGGGTCTGGGAATTCAGTACTTC
>TRBV18|NA|TRBJ2-3|NA
CASSKGPYSTDTQYF
TGTGCCAGCTCTAAAGGACCCTATAGCACAGATACGCAGTATTTT
>TRBV6-1|many|TRBJ2-1|NA
CASSGIRDEQFF
TGTGCCAGCAGTGGAATAAGGGATGAGCAGTTCTTC
>TRBV28|few|TRBJ1-5|TRBD1
CASSLDRDQPQHF
TGTGCCAGCAGTTTGGACAGGGATCAGCCCCAGCATTTT
>TRBV12-3/TRBV12-4|NA|TRBJ2-1|NA
CASSFTRRVNEQFF
TGTGCAAGCAGTTTCACACGACGGGTCAATGAGCAGTTCTTC
>TRBV5-4|many|TRBJ2-2|NA
CASSFGNSGELFF
TGTGCCAGCAGTTTCGGGAATTCCGGGGAGCTGTTTTTT
>TRBV11-2|NA|TRBJ1-1|NA
CASSRAGSVTEAIF
TGTGCCAGCAGCAGAGCCGGTTCCGTAACTGAAGCTATCTTT
>TRBV4-2|NA|TRBJ1-1|NA
CASSQGRWRWTEAFF
TGTGCCAGCAGCCAAGGGCGCTGGCGTTGGACTGAAGCTTTCTTT
>TRBV11-2|few|TRBJ2-7|NA
CASSLDRGSGYEQYF
TGTGCCAGCAGCTTAGATCGAGGGTCGGGCTACGAGCAGTACTTC
>TRBV6-6|many|TRBJ2-2|TRBD1
CASSYGQVAGELFF
TGTGCCAGCAGTTACGGACAGGTTGCCGGGGAGCTGTTTTTT
>TRBV11-2|NA|TRBJ2-7|TRBD2
CASGIEAGVGYEQYF
TGTGCCAGCGGCATAGAGGCGGGAGTCGGTTACGAGCAGTACTTC
>TRBV10-3|once|TRBJ1-1|TRBD1
CAISSGTGTLTNTEAFF
TGTGCCATCAGCTCCGGGACAGGGACTTTAACGAACACTGAAGCTTTCTTT
>TRBV6-5|NA|TRBJ2-7|NA
CASSYPTETSSYDQYF
TGTGCCAGCAGTTACCCGACGGAGACAAGCTCCTACGACCAGTACTTC
>TRBV6-5|many|TRBJ1-2|NA
CASRADPTHYGYTF
TGTGCCAGCAGAGCCGATCCAACCCACTATGGCTACACCTTC
>TRBV6-1|many|TRBJ1-5|NA
CASSDGGNQPQHF
TGTGCCAGCAGTGACGGGGGAAATCAGCCCCAGCATTTT
>TRBV28|NA|TRBJ1-5|NA
CASSPLVGDQPQHF
TGTGCCAGCAGTCCACTGGTGGGCGATCAGCCCCAGCATTTT
>TRBV5-1|few|TRBJ2-7|NA
CASSSPGVGSYEQYF
TGCGCCAGCAGCTCCCCGGGGGTCGGGTCCTACGAGCAGTACTTC
>TRBV28|NA|TRBJ2-5|TRBD1
CASRRGGQGGVTQYF
TGTGCCAGCAGGAGAGGCGGACAGGGGGGGGTGACCCAGTACTTC
>TRBV28|NA|TRBJ2-5|NA
CASSLPTLSETQYF
TGTGCCAGCAGTTTACCGACACTGTCTGAGACCCAGTACTTC
>TRBV6-6|many|TRBJ1-5|TRBD1
CASNPGAGGQPQHF
TGTGCCAGCAACCCCGGGGCAGGGGGTCAGCCCCAGCATTTT
>TRBV5-5|many|TRBJ2-5|TRBD2
CASSLLAGQETQYF
TGTGCCAGCAGCCTACTAGCGGGCCAAGAGACCCAGTACTTC
>TRBV28|NA|TRBJ1-1|TRBD1
CASSTDRETEAFF
TGTGCCAGCAGTACTGACAGGGAGACTGAAGCTTTCTTT
>TRBV11-2|once|TRBJ2-1|TRBD2
CASSPRTSGTYNEQSF
TGTGCCAGCAGCCCCAGGACTAGCGGGACCTACAATGAGCAGTCCTTC
>TRBV5-1|few|TRBJ2-7|TRBD2
CASNPDLAGPYEQYF
TGCGCCAGCAACCCCGATTTAGCGGGCCCCTACGAGCAGTACTTC
>TRBV11-2|NA|TRBJ1-2|NA
CASSPGKYDYTF
TGTGCCAGCAGCCCGGGGAAGTATGACTACACCTTC
>TRBV11-2|NA|TRBJ1-1|TRBD1
CASSRCGTGESEAFF
TGTGCCAGCAGCCGGTGCGGGACAGGGGAGTCTGAAGCTTTCTTT
>TRBV6-1|NA|TRBJ2-1|TRBD1
CASSGGAGGFNEQFF
TGTGCCAGCAGTGGTGGGGCAGGGGGCTTCAATGAGCAGTTCTTC
>TRBV11-3|large|TRBJ2-3|NA
CASSLDRHTTDTQYF
TGTGCCAGCAGCTTAGATCGACATACTACAGATACGCAGTATTTT
>TRBV11-2|NA|TRBJ2-3|NA
CASSIVRGLGDTHYF
TGTGCCAGCAGCATAGTCCGGGGGCTTGGAGATACGCACTATTTT
>TRBV12-3/TRBV12-4|NA|TRBJ2-3|TRBD1
CSSSLTGGHTDTQYF
TGTTCCAGCAGCTTGACAGGGGGACACACAGATACGCAGTATTTT